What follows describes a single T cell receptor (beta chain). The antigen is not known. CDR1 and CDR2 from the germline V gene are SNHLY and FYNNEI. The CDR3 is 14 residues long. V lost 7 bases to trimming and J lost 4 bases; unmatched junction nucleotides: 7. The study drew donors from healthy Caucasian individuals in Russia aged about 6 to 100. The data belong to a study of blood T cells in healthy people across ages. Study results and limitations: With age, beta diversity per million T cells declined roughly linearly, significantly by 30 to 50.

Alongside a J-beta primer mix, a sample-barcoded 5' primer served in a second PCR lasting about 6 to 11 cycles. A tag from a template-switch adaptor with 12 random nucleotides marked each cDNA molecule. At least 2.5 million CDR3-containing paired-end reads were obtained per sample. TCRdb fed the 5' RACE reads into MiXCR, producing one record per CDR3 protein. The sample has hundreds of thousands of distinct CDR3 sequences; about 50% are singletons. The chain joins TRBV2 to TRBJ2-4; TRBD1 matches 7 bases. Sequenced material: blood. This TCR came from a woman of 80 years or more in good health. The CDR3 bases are TGTGCCAGCAACGAGAAGACAGGGAAAAACATTCAGTACTTC. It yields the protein CASNEKTGKNIQYF.